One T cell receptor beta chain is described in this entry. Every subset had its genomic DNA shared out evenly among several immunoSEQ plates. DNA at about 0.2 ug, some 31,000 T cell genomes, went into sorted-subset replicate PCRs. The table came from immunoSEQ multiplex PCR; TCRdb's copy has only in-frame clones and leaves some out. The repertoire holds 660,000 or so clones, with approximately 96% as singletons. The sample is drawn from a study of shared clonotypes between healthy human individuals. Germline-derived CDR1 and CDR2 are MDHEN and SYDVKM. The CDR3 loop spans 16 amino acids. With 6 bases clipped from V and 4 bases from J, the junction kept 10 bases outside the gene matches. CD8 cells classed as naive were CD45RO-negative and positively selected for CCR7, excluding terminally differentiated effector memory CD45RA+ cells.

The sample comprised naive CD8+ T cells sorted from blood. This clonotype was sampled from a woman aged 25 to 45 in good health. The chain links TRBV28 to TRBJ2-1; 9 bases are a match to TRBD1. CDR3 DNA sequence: TGTGCCAGCAGCTTAAGGACAGGGGTCTCTTACAATGAGCAGTTCTTC. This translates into CASSLRTGVSYNEQFF.